One and the same sample provided the 20 T cell receptor beta chains below, sequenced in a study of shared clonotypes between healthy human individuals (dated by TCRdb to the early 2020s). CD8 naive samples were CD45RO-negative cells positively selected for CCR7, giving a CD45RA+CCR7+ population that excluded TemRA cells. Library creation used the immunoSEQ multiplex PCR assay. TCRdb holds this immuneACCESS table with in-frame rearrangements only. Some clones are missing; in checked studies, unresolved V genes explain under half, and the rest has no known cause. This sample comprises millions of clones, less than 95% of them detected only once. Around 1.1% of the sample rests with the top ten. The material sequenced was naive CD8+ T cells sorted from blood. What this sample's cell subset or site label stands for: CD45RA+CCR7+. The receptors were sampled from a man aged 18 to 30 in good health.

On this clone: Other DNA sequences in this specimen translate into the identical CDR3. The genes are TRBV9 and TRBJ2-7, with D unclear. Germline CDR1 is SGDLS and CDR2 is YYNGEE. The V gene lost 4 bases and the J gene lost 3 bases, with 8 bases spanning the gap. The CDR3 runs to 12 residues. The CDR3 DNA sequence: TGTGCCAGCAGCCCAGGTAGCTACGAGCAGTACTTC. This translates into CASSPGSYEQYF.

V usage is TRBV10-1 and J usage is TRBJ2-1; 9 bases are a match to TRBD2. With 5 bases clipped from V and 5 bases from J, the junction kept 10 bases outside the gene matches. Germline values: CDR1 WNHNN, CDR2 SYGVQD (reference sequence). This CDR3 comprises 16 residues. CDR3 protein: CASSPYSGGSHNEQFF. The CDR3 DNA sequence: TGCGCCAGCAGTCCCTATAGCGGGGGCAGCCACAATGAGCAGTTCTTC.

The rearrangement uses TRBV4-1 and TRBJ2-2; D is unresolved. This CDR3 comprises 15 residues. Germline CDR1 MGHRA, CDR2 YSYEKL. V lost 2 bases to trimming and J lost 2 bases, with 9 bases between them. CDR3 protein: CASSQIPTNTGELFF. As DNA, the CDR3 is TGCGCCAGCAGCCAAATTCCGACAAACACCGGGGAGCTGTTTTTT.

On this clone itself: Other DNA sequences in this specimen translate into the identical CDR3. V gene TRBV7-9 combines with J gene TRBJ2-2, with no clear D. This CDR3 is built from 14 residues. Germline CDR1 reads SEHNR; CDR2 reads FQNEAQ (reference sequence). V dropped 4 bases and J dropped 1 base, with 7 bases sitting between them. In nucleotides, the CDR3 is TGTGCCAGCAGCTCTACAGAGAACACCGGGGAGCTGTTTTTT. Amino acid sequence: CASSSTENTGELFF.

The chain is built from TRBV7-8 and TRBJ2-4; 9 bases match TRBD1. V shed 5 bases, J shed 5 bases, and the junction held 7 bases outside the gene matches. This CDR3 comprises 15 residues. CDR1 is SGHVS and CDR2 is FQNEAQ in the germline V gene. CDR3 DNA sequence: TGTGCCAGCAGCCCCGGGACAGGGAGGGAAAACATTCAGTACTTC. It encodes CASSPGTGRENIQYF.

The rearrangement joins TRBV4-3 to TRBJ2-7; tentative D call: TRBD1 (6 bases). CDR1 LGHNA and CDR2 YSLEER come from the germline V gene. The length of the CDR3 is 16 residues. The germline V and J ends were trimmed by 1 base and 1 base, with 14 bases remaining between them. DNA of the CDR3: TGCGCCAGCAGCCAAGGGGCTGGACAGTTATCCTACGAGCAGTACTTC. Its translation: CASSQGAGQLSYEQYF.

The chain carries TRBV28 and TRBJ2-1; the match to TRBD1 covers 10 bases. This CDR3 is 16 amino acids long. V was clipped by 8 bases and J by 9 bases; unmatched bases: 16. Per germline, CDR1 MDHEN and CDR2 SYDVKM. The CDR3 is CASGLKGTGVQCEQFF. The CDR3 DNA follows: TGTGCCAGCGGCCTTAAAGGGACAGGGGTCCAGTGTGAGCAGTTCTTC. The variable domain in full, with the rest retrieved from reference TRBV28 and TRBJ2-1, is DVKVTQSSRYLVKRTGEKVFLECVQDMDHENMFWYRQDPGLGLRLIYFSYDVKMKEKGDIPEGYSVSREKKERFSLILESASTNQTSMYLCASGLKGTGVQCEQFFGPGTRLTVL.

The rearrangement uses TRBV13 and TRBJ2-3, with D uncertain. Between the trimmed V and J ends, which lost 2 bases and 5 bases, there was a span of 5 bases. The germline V gene has CDR1 PRHDT and CDR2 FYEKMQ (reference sequence). The length of the CDR3 is 12 residues. CDR3 coding DNA: TGTGCCAGCAGCTTATCCCAAGATACGCAGTATTTT. Its protein is CASSLSQDTQYF.

J is TRBJ2-7 and V is TRBV13, with D perhaps given as TRBD1 or TRBD2 (5 bases each). CDR1 and CDR2 (germline): PRHDT, FYEKMQ (reference sequence). This CDR3 spans 13 amino acids. Trimming pared 8 bases from V and 3 bases from J, leaving 14 bases between. The CDR3 loop reads CASSGTPVYEQYF. In DNA, the CDR3 is TGTGCCAGCTCCGGGACCCCAGTCTACGAGCAGTACTTC.

This clone showed up just once. The chain joins TRBV7-9 to TRBJ2-1, with D tentatively TRBD2 (6 bases). Trimming pared 9 bases from V and 4 bases from J, leaving 10 bases between. Germline V lookup: CDR1 SEHNR, CDR2 FQNEAQ (reference sequence). The CDR3 is made up of 12 amino acids. The CDR3 region has the DNA TGTGCCAGTTCCGCGGGGTACAATGAGCAGTTCTTC. It specifies CASSAGYNEQFF.

The V gene is TRBV9, the J gene TRBJ2-2; D might be TRBD2 (5 bases). The CDR3 extends over 14 amino acids. V was clipped by 3 bases and J by 7 bases, with 13 bases between them. Germline V CDR1 and CDR2: SGDLS, YYNGEE. In nucleotides, the CDR3 is TGTGCCAGCAGCGCCCCAGCCGGGAACGGGGAGCTGTTTTTT. It is translated as CASSAPAGNGELFF.

This clone appeared a single time. The V call is TRBV21-1, the J call TRBJ2-1; the table names TRBD2, a call not compared with the DNA. TRBV21-1 is a pseudogene. The CDR3 loop spans 10 amino acids. The CDR3 DNA reads TGTGCCAGCAGCAAAGGAGGGCAGTTCTTC. Translation: CASSKGGQFF.

The V gene is TRBV21-1, the J gene TRBJ2-3; TRBD2 was called by the table and not checked on the DNA. TRBV21-1 is shown as a pseudogene. The CDR3 has 20 residues. DNA of the CDR3: TGTGCCAGCACCATCAGGACTAGCGGGAGGGCCGATCCTAGCACAGATACGCAGTATTTT. Translated: CASTIRTSGRADPSTDTQYF.

This clone was seen a handful of times. This chain joins TRBV19 and TRBJ1-4; tentatively, D is TRBD1 (5 bases). This CDR3 is 14 amino acids long. V lost 4 bases and J lost 5, with 11 bases in between. CDR1 and CDR2 from the germline V gene are LNHDA and SQIVND (reference sequence). The CDR3 is CASSNTGSNEKLFF. CDR3 sequence (DNA): TGTGCCAGTAGTAACACAGGCTCAAATGAAAAACTGTTTTTT.

The V and J genes are TRBV7-9 and TRBJ2-5, with 9 bases fitting TRBD1. J was trimmed by 2 bases and V by 3 bases; bases with no gene match: 4. This CDR3 has 15 amino acids. CDR1 and CDR2 from the germline V gene are SEHNR and FQNEAQ (reference sequence). This CDR3 is CASSFDRGEQETQYF. Here the CDR3 DNA reads TGTGCCAGCAGCTTCGACAGGGGGGAACAAGAGACCCAGTACTTC.

The V gene is TRBV29-1, the J gene TRBJ2-1, with unresolved D. The germline gives CDR1 SQVTM, CDR2 ANQGSEA. The CDR3 has 13 amino acids. V was cut by 0 bases and J by 3 bases, with 6 bases left in between. As DNA, the CDR3 is TGCAGCGTTGAAGATCCTGTCTACAATGAGCAGTTCTTC. Translation gives CSVEDPVYNEQFF.

Remarks on this clone: Within the sample, other DNA sequences also encode this same CDR3. The chain employs TRBV9 and TRBJ1-5; D is undetermined. Germline CDR1 is SGDLS and CDR2 is YYNGEE. The V gene lost 3 bases and the J gene lost 0 bases, with 4 bases spanning the gap. The CDR3 runs to 13 residues. The CDR3 coding sequence is TGTGCCAGCAGCGCGGGTAGCAATCAGCCCCAGCATTTT. Protein product: CASSAGSNQPQHF.

The rearrangement joins TRBV7-8 to TRBJ2-7; 8 bases are shared with TRBD2. The CDR3 covers 13 residues. The ends lost 3 bases at V and 4 bases at J; junction bases unmatched: 2. Germline V gene sequence: CDR1 SGHVS, CDR2 FQNEAQ. The CDR3, as DNA: TGTGCCAGCAGCTTGTCTAGCGGGTACGAGCAGTACTTC. Amino acid sequence: CASSLSSGYEQYF.

This chain joins TRBV2 and TRBJ2-2, with D perhaps TRBD1 (6 bases). The CDR3 contains 17 residues. The V end lost 3 bases, the J end lost 0 bases, and 14 bases lay between the germline ends. The V gene's germline CDR1 is SNHLY and CDR2 FYNNEI. The CDR3 DNA is TGTGCCAGCAGTGATACCTGGGACAACACGAACACCGGGGAGCTGTTTTTT. It codes for CASSDTWDNTNTGELFF.

Regarding this clone: The identical CDR3 is also encoded by other nucleotide sequences in the sample. This rearrangement joins TRBV6-5 to TRBJ2-7; TRBD1 might be the D (5 bases). Germline CDR1 is MNHEY and CDR2 is SVGAGI. Trimming cost V 2 bases and J 0 bases, with 5 bases left between them. This CDR3 contains 13 residues. The chain's CDR3 is CASSYTGSYEQYF. Written as DNA, the CDR3 is TGTGCCAGCAGTTACACAGGCTCCTACGAGCAGTACTTC.